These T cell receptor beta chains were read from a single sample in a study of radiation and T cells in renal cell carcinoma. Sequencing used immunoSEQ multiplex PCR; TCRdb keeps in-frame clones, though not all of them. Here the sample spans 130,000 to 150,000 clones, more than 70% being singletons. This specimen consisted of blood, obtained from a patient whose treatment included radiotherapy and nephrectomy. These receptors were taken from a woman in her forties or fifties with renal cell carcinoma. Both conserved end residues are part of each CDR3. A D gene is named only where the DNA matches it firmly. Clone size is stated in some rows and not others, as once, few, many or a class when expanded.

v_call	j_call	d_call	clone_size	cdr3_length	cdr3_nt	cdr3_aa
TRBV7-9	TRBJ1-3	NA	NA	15	TGTGCCAGCAGCCCCCGGGACGCGACTGGAAACACCATATATTTT	CASSPRDATGNTIYF
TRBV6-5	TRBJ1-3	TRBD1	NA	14	TGTGCCAGCAGACGGGACAGGGCTGGAAACACCATATATTTT	CASRRDRAGNTIYF
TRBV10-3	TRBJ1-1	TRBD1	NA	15	TGTGCCACCAGGGACAGGGACGGATCTAACACTGAAGCTTTCTTT	CATRDRDGSNTEAFF
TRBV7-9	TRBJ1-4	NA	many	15	TGTGCCAGCCAGAGTAGGGAACCGGCTAATGAAAAACTGTTTTTT	CASQSREPANEKLFF
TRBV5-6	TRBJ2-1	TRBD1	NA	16	TGTGCCAGCAGCTCGGCCGGACAGGGGGCAAAGAATGAGCAGTTCTTC	CASSSAGQGAKNEQFF
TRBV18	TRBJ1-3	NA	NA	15	TGTGCCAGCTCACCAGGGGAAAGGGCTGCAAACACCATATATTTT	CASSPGERAANTIYF
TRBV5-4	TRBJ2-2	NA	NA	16	TGTGCCAGCAGCTTGGAGCCATCGATGGACACCGGGGAGCTGTTTTTT	CASSLEPSMDTGELFF
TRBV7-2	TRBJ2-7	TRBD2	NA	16	TGTGCCAGCAGCACCAGGACTAGCGGGGTCACGAGGGAGCAGTACTTC	CASSTRTSGVTREQYF
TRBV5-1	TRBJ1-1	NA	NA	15	TGCGCCAGCAGCTTGGACCCGGGGAGGAACACTGAAGCTTTCTTT	CASSLDPGRNTEAFF
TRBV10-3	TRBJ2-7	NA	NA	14	TGTGCCATCAGCGCCTTGGGCGGAACCTACGAGCAGTACTTC	CAISALGGTYEQYF
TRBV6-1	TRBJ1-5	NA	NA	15	TGTGCCAGCAGTGAAGTGAGCGTGGTTAGGCAGCCCCAGCATTTT	CASSEVSVVRQPQHF
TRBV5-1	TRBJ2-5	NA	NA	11	TGCGCCAGCACCAATGGGGGGACCCAGTACTTC	CASTNGGTQYF
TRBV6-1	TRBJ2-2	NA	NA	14	TGTGCCAGCAGTGTAGGACGGGGGACCGGGGAGCTGTTTTTT	CASSVGRGTGELFF
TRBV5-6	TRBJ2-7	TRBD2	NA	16	TGTGCCAGCAGCTCACGCTCCGGGACTAGCGTTTACGAGCAGTACTTC	CASSSRSGTSVYEQYF
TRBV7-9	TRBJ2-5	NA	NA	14	TGTGCCAGCAGCTTAAACCCCGAGGGGGAGACCCAGTACTTC	CASSLNPEGETQYF
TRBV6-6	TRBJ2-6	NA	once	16	TGTGCCAGCAGTTACCTGGGAAGGTCTGGGGCCAACGTCCTGACTTTC	CASSYLGRSGANVLTF
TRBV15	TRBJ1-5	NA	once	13	TGTGCCACCAGCAGGGATAGCTATTACCCCCAGCATTTT	CATSRDSYYPQHF
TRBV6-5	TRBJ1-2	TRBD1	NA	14	TGTGCCAGTACGACAGGGGAAAAAACGTGGGGCTACACCTTC	CASTTGEKTWGYTF
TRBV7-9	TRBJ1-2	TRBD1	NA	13	TGTGCCAGCAGCCTGGACAGGGAACATGGCTACACCTTC	CASSLDREHGYTF
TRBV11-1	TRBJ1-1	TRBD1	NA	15	TGTGCCAGCAGCTTATACAGGGGGCAGGCCACTGAAGCTTTCTTT	CASSLYRGQATEAFF
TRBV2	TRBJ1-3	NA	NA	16	TGTGCCAGCAGTGAGGGTCCAGTTGGCTCTGGAAACACCATATATTTT	CASSEGPVGSGNTIYF
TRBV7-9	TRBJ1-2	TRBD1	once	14	TGTGCCAGCAGCTGGACAGGGACAAACTATGGCTACACCTTC	CASSWTGTNYGYTF
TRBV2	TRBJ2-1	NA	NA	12	TGTGCCAGCAGCACCGACTCTCAAGAGCAGTTCTTC	CASSTDSQEQFF
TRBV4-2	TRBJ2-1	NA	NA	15	TGTGCCAGCAGCCAAGATCGCCCCACAGTGTCGAGGCAGTTCTTC	CASSQDRPTVSRQFF
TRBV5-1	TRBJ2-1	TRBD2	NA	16	TGCGCCAGCAGCAGACTCCCTAGCGGGGTTTACAATGAGCAGTTCTTC	CASSRLPSGVYNEQFF
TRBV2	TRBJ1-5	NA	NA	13	TGTGCCAGCAGTGAGGGGTTAAGTCAGCCCCAGCATTTT	CASSEGLSQPQHF
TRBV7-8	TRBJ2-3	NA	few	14	TGTGCCAGCAGCTTAGATCGATTCACAGATACGCAGTATTTT	CASSLDRFTDTQYF
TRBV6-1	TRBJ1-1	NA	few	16	TGTGCCAGCAGTGAAGTGACCTGGGTGGGACACCAGGAAGCTTTCTTT	CASSEVTWVGHQEAFF
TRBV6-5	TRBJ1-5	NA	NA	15	TGTGCCAGCAGTCGGACAGCTTATAGCAATCAGCCCCAGCATTTT	CASSRTAYSNQPQHF
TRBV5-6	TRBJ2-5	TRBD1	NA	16	TGTGCCAGCAGCTTGGCCAGGGGACAGGGTCAAGAGACCCAGTACTTC	CASSLARGQGQETQYF
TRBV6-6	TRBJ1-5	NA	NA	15	TGTGCCAGCACCCGGGACCAGGGAGGCAATCAGCCCCAGCATTTT	CASTRDQGGNQPQHF
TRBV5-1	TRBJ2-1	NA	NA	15	TGCGCCAGCAGCTTGGAGGGCTCAGCGATCAATGAGCAGTTCTTC	CASSLEGSAINEQFF
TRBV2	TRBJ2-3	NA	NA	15	TGTGCCAGCAGTGAACCGGGGGGCTCGGCAGATACGCAGTATTTT	CASSEPGGSADTQYF
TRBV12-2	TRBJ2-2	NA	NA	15	TGTGCAAGTCGCTCCGGGACGGCGAACACCGGGGAGCTGTTTTTT	CASRSGTANTGELFF
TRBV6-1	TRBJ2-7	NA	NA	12	TGTGCCAGCAGTGACCATAAGATCGGGCAGTACTTC	CASSDHKIGQYF
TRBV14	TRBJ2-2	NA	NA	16	TGTGCCAGCAGCCAACCCCCTAGCGCTCGCACCGGGGAGCTGTTTTTT	CASSQPPSARTGELFF
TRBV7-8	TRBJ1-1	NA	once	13	TGTGCCAGCAGCTTAGATACGGATTCTGAAGCTTTCTTT	CASSLDTDSEAFF
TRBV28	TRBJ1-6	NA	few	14	TGTGCCAGCAGTATTAGGGACCGCGACTCACCCCTCCACTTT	CASSIRDRDSPLHF
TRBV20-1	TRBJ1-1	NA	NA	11	TGCAGTGGGAAGATATTGGGGCTAGCTTTCTTT	CSGKILGLAFF
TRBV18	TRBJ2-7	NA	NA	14	TGTGCCAGCTCACTGGACAGCCTCTCCTACGAGCAGTACTTC	CASSLDSLSYEQYF
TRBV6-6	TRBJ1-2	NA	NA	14	TGTGCCAGCAGAGAGGACCCGGCGGGCTATGGCTACACCTTC	CASREDPAGYGYTF
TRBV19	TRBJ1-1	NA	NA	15	TGTGCCAGTAGTATAGCCCGGACTATTAGAAGCGAAGCTTTCTTT	CASSIARTIRSEAFF
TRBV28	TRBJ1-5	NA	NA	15	TGTGCCAGCAGCCAACCTCGGACAGCTCAGTTGGCCCAGCATTTT	CASSQPRTAQLAQHF
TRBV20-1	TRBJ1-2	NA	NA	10	TGCAGTGCTCCGATCTATGGCTACACCTTC	CSAPIYGYTF
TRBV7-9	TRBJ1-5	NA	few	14	TGTGCCAGCAGCTTAGAGCACACCTTTCAGCCCCAGCATTTT	CASSLEHTFQPQHF
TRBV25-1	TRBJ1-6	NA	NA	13	TGTGCCAGCAGTGATTTAGGGGGTTCACCCCTCCACTTT	CASSDLGGSPLHF
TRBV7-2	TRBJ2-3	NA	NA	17	TGTGCCAGCAGCTTAGAGCCCCGGGGGGCGAGCACAGATACGCAGTATTTT	CASSLEPRGASTDTQYF
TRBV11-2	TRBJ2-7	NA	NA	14	TGTGCCAGCAGCTTTTGGGACGGCTCCTACGAGCAGTACTTC	CASSFWDGSYEQYF
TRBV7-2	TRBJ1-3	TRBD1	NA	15	TGTGCCAGCAGCTTCGACAGGGGGGTAGTAAACACCATATATTTT	CASSFDRGVVNTIYF
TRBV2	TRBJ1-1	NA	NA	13	TGTGCCAGTTGTAGATACCAGAACACTGAAGCTTTCTTT	CASCRYQNTEAFF
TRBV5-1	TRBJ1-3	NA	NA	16	TGCGCCAGCAGCTTGGATACCGGATACTCTGGAAACACCATATATTTT	CASSLDTGYSGNTIYF
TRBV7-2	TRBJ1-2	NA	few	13	TGTGCCAGCAGCGTGGACGGGATATATGGCTACACCTTC	CASSVDGIYGYTF
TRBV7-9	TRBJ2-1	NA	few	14	TGTGCCAGCAGCGTCCGATTAGGGACGAATGAGCAGTTCTTC	CASSVRLGTNEQFF
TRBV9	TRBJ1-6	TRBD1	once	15	TGTGCCAGCAGCGTGGGGGACAGGCTAGGGTTTCCCCTCCACTTT	CASSVGDRLGFPLHF
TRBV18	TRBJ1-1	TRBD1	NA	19	TGTGCCAGCTCCCTCTCTATAGGGACAGGGGGTCTTATGAACACTGAAGCTTTCTTT	CASSLSIGTGGLMNTEAFF
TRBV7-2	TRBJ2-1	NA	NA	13	TGTGCCAGCAGCTTAGCGCCTCAGCGGGAGCAGTTCTTC	CASSLAPQREQFF
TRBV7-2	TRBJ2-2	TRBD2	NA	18	TGTGCCAGCAGCCCCCAGGGACTAGCGGGAAGATCCACCGGGGAGCTGTTTTTT	CASSPQGLAGRSTGELFF
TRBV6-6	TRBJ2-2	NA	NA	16	TGTGCCAGCAGTACCACCGGGACTGCGGGGACCGGGGAGCTGTTTTTT	CASSTTGTAGTGELFF
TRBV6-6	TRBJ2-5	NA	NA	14	TGTGCCAGCAGTTACTCGACCGCAGGGGAGACCCAGTACTTC	CASSYSTAGETQYF